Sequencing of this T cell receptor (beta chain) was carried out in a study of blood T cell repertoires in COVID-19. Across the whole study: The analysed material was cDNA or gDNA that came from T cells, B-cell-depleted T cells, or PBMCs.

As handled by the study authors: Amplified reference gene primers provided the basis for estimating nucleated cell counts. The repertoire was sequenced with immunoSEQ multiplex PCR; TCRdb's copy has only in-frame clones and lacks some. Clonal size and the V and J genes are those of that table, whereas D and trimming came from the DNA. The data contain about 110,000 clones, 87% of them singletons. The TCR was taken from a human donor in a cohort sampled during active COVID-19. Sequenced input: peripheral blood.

The CDR3 loop is CASSLTSGGLSTDTQYF. CDR3 in DNA: TGTGCCAGCAGCTTGACTAGCGGGGGTTTATCCACAGATACGCAGTATTTT. This chain links TRBV7-9 with TRBJ2-3; 12 bases align to TRBD2. CDR1 SEHNR and CDR2 FQNEAQ come from the germline V gene (reference sequence). J gave up 2 bases and V 3 bases, and 6 bases lay outside the gene matches. The CDR3 length is 17 residues. Together with reference TRBV7-9 and TRBJ2-3, the CDR3 gives the full variable domain: DTGVSQNPRHKITKRGQNVTFRCDPISEHNRLYWYRQTLGQGPEFLTYFQNEAQLEKSRLLSDRFSAERPKGSFSTLEIQRTEQGDSAMYLCASSLTSGGLSTDTQYFGPGTRLTVL.